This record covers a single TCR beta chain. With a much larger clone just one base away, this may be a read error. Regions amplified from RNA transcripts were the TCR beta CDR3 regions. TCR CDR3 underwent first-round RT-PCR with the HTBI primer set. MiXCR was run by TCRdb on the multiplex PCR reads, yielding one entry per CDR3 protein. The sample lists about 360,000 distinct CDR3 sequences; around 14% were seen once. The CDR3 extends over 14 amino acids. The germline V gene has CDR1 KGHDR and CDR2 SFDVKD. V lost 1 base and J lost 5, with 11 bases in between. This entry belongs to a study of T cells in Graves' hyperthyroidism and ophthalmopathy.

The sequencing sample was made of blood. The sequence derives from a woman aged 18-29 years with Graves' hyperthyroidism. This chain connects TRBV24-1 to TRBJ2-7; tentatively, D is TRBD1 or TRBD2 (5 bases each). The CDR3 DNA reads TGTGCCACCAGTGATTTACTGCAGGGAGACGAGCAGTACTTC. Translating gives CATSDLLQGDEQYF.